One sample yielded the 15 T cell receptor beta chains listed below, sequenced in a study of blood T cell repertoires in COVID-19 (dated by TCRdb to 2020 to 2021). The library came from the immunoSEQ multiplex PCR assay. TCRdb provides this immuneACCESS table in a form limited to in-frame rearrangements. Some clones are lacking; in checked studies, under half of them reflect an unresolved V gene, and why the rest are absent is not known. Within this sample are roughly 350,000 clones, with more than 85% of them counted one time only. The ten largest make up approximately 17% of the sample. Sequencing used PBMCs or T cells enriched from blood (not recorded which). These receptors originate from a woman in her twenties or thirties who had recovered from COVID-19.

The chain carries TRBV9 and TRBJ1-2; possibly TRBD1 for D (5 bases). The CDR3 runs 14 residues. V lost 0 bases to trimming and J lost 4 bases, with 10 bases between them. Per the germline V gene, CDR1 is SGDLS and CDR2 is YYNGEE. The CDR3 sequence: CASSVEATAYGYTF. DNA of the CDR3: TGTGCCAGCAGCGTAGAAGCGACAGCCTATGGCTACACCTTC.

This clone was counted a single time. The chain carries TRBV28 and TRBJ2-7; D may be TRBD1 (6 bases). CDR1 and CDR2 from the germline V gene are MDHEN and SYDVKM. Trimming stripped 6 bases from V and 0 bases from J, with 12 bases between. The CDR3 spans 14 residues. The CDR3: CASSRGTTSYEQYF. The DNA of the CDR3 is TGTGCCAGCAGCAGGGGCACGACCTCCTACGAGCAGTACTTC.

Regarding this clone: A junction end diverges from the germline sequence, so it may reflect a read error. The chain is built from TRBV3-1 (or the pseudogene TRBV3-2) and TRBJ1-2; D may be TRBD1 (6 bases). The CDR3 spans 14 residues. Germline loops: CDR1 LGHDT, CDR2 YNNKEL (reference sequence). CDR3 bases: TGTGCCAGCAGCAAAGAACAGGGAGCCTATGGCTACACCTTC. Amino acids: CASSKEQGAYGYTF.

The chain employs TRBV4-1 and TRBJ2-7; 10 positions agree with TRBD2. V shed 0 bases and J 5 bases; nucleotides not matched to a gene: 13. The CDR3 has 18 residues. Germline loops: CDR1 MGHRA, CDR2 YSYEKL. The CDR3 region has the DNA TGCGCCAGCAGCCAAGAAGCGGCTAGCGGGAGTGGTAACCACGAGCAGTACTTC. This translates into CASSQEAASGSGNHEQYF.

This clone was seen a single time. V and J are TRBV9 and TRBJ1-1, with D perhaps TRBD1 (6 bases). Germline assignment: CDR1 SGDLS and CDR2 YYNGEE. This CDR3 region has 13 residues. The germline V and J ends were trimmed by 4 bases and 4 bases, with 11 bases remaining between them. The CDR3 protein is CASSPGQFTEAFF. The CDR3 DNA reads TGTGCCAGCAGCCCCGGACAGTTCACTGAAGCTTTCTTT.

In nucleotides, the CDR3 is TGTGCCAGCAGCCAAGATGGAGGCGGCTATGGCTACACCTTC. Translating gives CASSQDGGGYGYTF. V and J are TRBV3-1 (or the pseudogene TRBV3-2) and TRBJ1-2, with D hard to call. The V gene lost 0 bases and the J gene lost 4 bases, with 9 bases spanning the gap. Germline V gene sequence: CDR1 LGHDT, CDR2 YNNKEL (reference sequence). The CDR3 is 14 residues long.

The V and J genes are TRBV6-5 and TRBJ1-1; a possible D gene is TRBD1 (6 bases). Germline CDR1 reads MNHEY; CDR2 reads SVGAGI. The CDR3 runs 13 residues. The V end was cut by 4 bases, the J end by 8 bases, with 14 bases between. CDR3 region: CASSSQYDREAFF. CDR3 DNA sequence: TGTGCCAGCAGTTCCCAGTACGACAGGGAAGCTTTCTTT.

With respect to this clone: Different DNA sequences within this sample yield the same CDR3. The chain couples TRBV28 to TRBJ1-2; the match to TRBD1 covers 8 bases. V lost 6 bases and J lost 4; bases outside the gene matches: 7. The CDR3 is made up of 14 amino acids. Germline V gene sequence: CDR1 MDHEN, CDR2 SYDVKM. CDR3 in DNA: TGTGCCAGCAGCTTAGGTGGACAGGGCTATGGCTACACCTTC. It encodes CASSLGGQGYGYTF.

This rearrangement joins TRBV4-1 to TRBJ2-7; 7 nucleotides align to TRBD1. V lost 4 bases and J lost 2; bases outside the gene matches: 8. The CDR3 contains 15 residues. Germline V lookup: CDR1 MGHRA, CDR2 YSYEKL. In nucleotides, the CDR3 is TGCGCCAGCAGCCGTGACAGGGTTGAGGCCTACGAGCAGTACTTC. Translation: CASSRDRVEAYEQYF.

The V gene is TRBV28, the J gene TRBJ2-7; 7 bases agree with TRBD1. Germline CDR1 reads MDHEN; CDR2 reads SYDVKM. Trimming at V came to 5 bases and at J to 0 bases, leaving 1 base not matched to a gene. CDR3 length: 13 residues. CDR3 sequence (DNA): TGTGCCAGCAGTCCAGGGGGCTCCTACGAGCAGTACTTC. This translates into CASSPGGSYEQYF. The full variable domain, rest sourced from reference TRBV28 and TRBJ2-7, is DVKVTQSSRYLVKRTGEKVFLECVQDMDHENMFWYRQDPGLGLRLIYFSYDVKMKEKGDIPEGYSVSREKKERFSLILESASTNQTSMYLCASSPGGSYEQYFGPGTRLTVT.

This clone came up once. V is TRBV4-1 and J is TRBJ2-1; TRBD1 might be the D (7 bases). The CDR3 sequence is 18 residues long. The V gene's germline CDR1 is MGHRA and CDR2 YSYEKL. The V and J ends lost 0 bases and 6 bases respectively, with 21 bases between them. CDR3 DNA: TGCGCCAGCAGCCAAGAAGCTCAGGGGGGCATCACGAGCAATGAGCAGTTCTTC. Its translation is CASSQEAQGGITSNEQFF.

The chain has TRBV19 and TRBJ1-2, with a weak D call TRBD1 (6 bases). V was clipped by 7 bases and J by 3 bases, with 21 bases between them. The CDR3 consists of 16 residues. Per the germline V gene, CDR1 is LNHDA and CDR2 is SQIVND (reference sequence). The CDR3: CASTPQGSQQYYGYTF. As DNA, the CDR3 is TGTGCCAGTACCCCCCAGGGGAGTCAGCAGTACTATGGCTACACCTTC.

V usage is TRBV27 and J usage is TRBJ2-7, with 7 bases identical to TRBD1. With 6 bases clipped from V and 9 bases from J, the junction kept 14 bases outside the gene matches. The germline gives CDR1 MNHEY, CDR2 SMNVEV (reference sequence). CDR3 length equals 14 residues. CDR3 in amino acids: CASRPLGTELRQYF. DNA for the CDR3: TGTGCCAGCAGGCCCTTAGGGACAGAGCTACGGCAGTACTTC.

The chain carries TRBV9 and TRBJ1-2; D gene unclear. The length of the CDR3 is 12 residues. The germline CDR1 and CDR2 sequences are SGDLS and YYNGEE. Trimming left V 6 bases short and J 4 bases short, with 10 bases between. The CDR3 sequence: CASKGSGYGYTF. CDR3 sequence (DNA): TGTGCCAGCAAGGGCAGCGGCTATGGCTACACCTTC.

As regards this clone: This sample includes further DNA sequences coding for the same CDR3. V is TRBV5-1 and J is TRBJ1-6; 7 positions agree with TRBD1. Per the germline V gene, CDR1 is SGHRS and CDR2 is YFSETQ. The CDR3 has 14 amino acids. After removal of 0 bases from V and 10 bases from J, the junction contained 4 bases not matched to a gene. The CDR3 region is CASSLGQGNSPLHF. As DNA, the CDR3 is TGCGCCAGCAGCTTGGGACAGGGAAACTCACCCCTCCACTTT. Full variable domain (missing parts from reference TRBV5-1 and TRBJ1-6): KAGVTQTPRYLIKTRGQQVTLSCSPISGHRSVSWYQQTPGQGLQFLFEYFSETQRNKGNFPGRFSGRQFSNSRSEMNVSTLELGDSALYLCASSLGQGNSPLHFGNGTRLTVT.